This T cell receptor (beta chain) was identified in a study of cytomegalovirus exposure and HLA in healthy donors. Overall study findings and caveats: CMV serostatus stood as the only immune exposure information on hand. The authors listed 164 TCR beta chains as cytomegalovirus-associated. Productive rates of about 90% or about 30% were seen for most TCR beta V segments in an earlier analysis.

A word on this clone: The antigen is undetermined.

Use of 60 Vbeta and 13 Jbeta primers characterized the PCR. Repertoires were generated with immunoSEQ multiplex PCR, while TCRdb's copy carries only in-frame clones and drops some. Of roughly 150,000 clones in the sample, 70% to 85% were seen once. Trimming at V came to 3 bases and at J to 5 bases, leaving 5 bases not matched to a gene. This CDR3 region has 14 residues. The germline V gene has CDR1 SGDLS and CDR2 YYNGEE. Unrecorded immune exposures were likely, despite nominal health at sampling. Sequencing was done on a sample of PBMCs. The clonotype was recovered from a male donor in good health and CMV-seronegative. The chain combines TRBV9 with TRBJ1-1, with TRBD1 matching over 9 bases. The CDR3 reads CASSAGQGNTEAFF. CDR3 sequence (DNA): TGTGCCAGCAGCGCGGGACAGGGAAATACTGAAGCTTTCTTT.